This entry is about one TCR beta chain. Its specificity is unknown. Using immunoSEQ multiplex PCR, the repertoire was profiled, and TCRdb retains in-frame clones only, with some absent. The sample has about 30,000 clones, 81% seen once. The time point: week 35, safety follow-up. Each vaccine dose was 300 ug of mutant IDH1 20-mer peptide, with topical imiquimod. The data derive from a study of a mutant IDH1 vaccine in newly diagnosed glioma. CDR1 is GTSNPN, CDR2 SVGIG, per germline (reference sequence). V trimming: 5 bases; J trimming: 0 bases; junction bases outside the gene matches: 3. The CDR3 loop spans 13 amino acids.

This chain links TRBV30 with TRBJ1-1; 7 nucleotides match TRBD1. The sequence was collected from a man aged 25 to 45 with glioma. Specimen: PBMCs, collected from a glioma patient whose treatment included an IDH1 peptide vaccine. CDR3 residues: CAWSRGLNTEAFF. In nucleotides, the CDR3 is TGTGCCTGGTCTAGGGGGCTGAACACTGAAGCTTTCTTT.